The sequence of this T cell receptor beta chain was determined in a study of OX40 agonist ivuxolimab in advanced cancers. CDR1 and CDR2 from the germline V gene are SQVTM and ANQGSEA. V was pared by 0 bases and J by 2 bases, with 7 bases between. The CDR3 spans 13 residues. Profiling relied on immunoSEQ multiplex PCR, and the TCRdb table lists in-frame clones only, not all of them. Of 65,000 to 80,000 clones in the sample, about 93% are singletons; the top ten hold about 6.6%. The sample was CD4+ or CD8+ T cells sorted from blood, taken in a trial of the OX40 agonist ivuxolimab. The origin of this receptor is an adult with an advanced solid tumor such as melanoma, head and neck, liver or kidney cancer. V usage is TRBV29-1 and J usage is TRBJ1-2; possible D gene TRBD1, 5 bases. The CDR3 spells CSVEEGENYGYTF. The CDR3 region has the DNA TGCAGCGTTGAAGAGGGGGAGAACTATGGCTACACCTTC.